This entry features one T cell receptor (beta chain) sequence. This CDR3 is 15 amino acids long. The germline V gene encodes CDR1 SGDLS and CDR2 YYNGEE. V shed 2 bases, J shed 7 bases, and the junction held 6 bases outside the gene matches. These data originate in a study of blood T cell repertoires in COVID-19. Across the whole study: There were acute and convalescent COVID-19 samples, and they came from the United States, Italy and Spain.

Profiling relied on immunoSEQ multiplex PCR, and the TCRdb table lists in-frame clones only, not all of them. This repertoire shows tens of thousands of clones, approximately 88% found once; its top ten account for almost 5.5%. Source material: peripheral blood. The receptor was isolated from a man in his fifties or sixties with acute or convalescent COVID-19. The chain carries TRBV9 and TRBJ2-1; TRBD1 agrees at 10 bases. CDR3 in amino acids: CASSVGEDRGNEQFF. In DNA, the CDR3 is TGTGCCAGCAGCGTGGGCGAGGACAGGGGGAATGAGCAGTTCTTC.